These T cell receptor beta chains were read from a single sample in a study of cytomegalovirus exposure and HLA in healthy donors. TCRdb's table, derived via immunoSEQ multiplex PCR, lists solely in-frame clones and lacks some. The profile shows 130,000 to 150,000 clones, roughly 80% of them singletons. Sequences were obtained from PBMCs. The receptor source for this set is a young woman in good health and CMV-seronegative. The CDR3 runs from the conserved cysteine through the conserved F or W. A D gene is named only where the DNA matches it firmly. Not every row has a clone size; where given, it reads once, few, many or a size class.

TRBJ2-7	TRBV2	TRBD2	few	CASFSGSSYEQYF	TGTGCCAGCTTCAGCGGGAGCTCCTACGAGCAGTACTTC
TRBJ2-2	TRBV7-7	NA	NA	CASSPGAGELFF	TGTGCCAGCAGCCCAGGGGCCGGGGAGCTGTTTTTT
TRBJ2-1	TRBV9	NA	NA	CASSVAVQREQFF	TGTGCCAGCAGCGTAGCGGTTCAGCGTGAGCAGTTCTTC
TRBJ2-1	TRBV5-4	NA	NA	CASSFGLSTDEQFF	TGTGCCAGCAGCTTTGGGCTTTCTACGGATGAGCAGTTCTTC
TRBJ2-6	TRBV15	NA	NA	CATSRVGGAFGANVLTF	TGTGCCACCAGCAGAGTTGGCGGGGCCTTCGGGGCCAACGTCCTGACTTTC
TRBJ1-3	TRBV18	TRBD1	NA	CASSPARQGTGHGNTIYF	TGTGCCAGCTCACCAGCAAGACAGGGCACAGGGCATGGAAACACCATATATTTT
TRBJ2-1	TRBV23-1	TRBD1	NA	CASSQSGVPRGGEYPFF	TGCGCCAGCAGTCAATCGGGGGTCCCGAGAGGGGGCGAGTATCCGTTCTTC
TRBJ2-1	TRBV5-4	NA	NA	CASSSAGELYNEQFF	TGTGCCAGCAGCTCTGCAGGGGAACTATACAATGAGCAGTTCTTC
TRBJ1-1	TRBV4-3	NA	few	CASSQEMTGYTEAFF	TGCGCCAGCAGCCAAGAAATGACAGGTTACACTGAAGCTTTCTTT
TRBJ2-3	TRBV7-3	TRBD2	NA	CASSFGTSGRRNTQYF	TGTGCCAGCAGCTTCGGGACTAGCGGGAGGAGGAATACGCAGTATTTT
TRBJ2-7	TRBV7-6	NA	NA	CASSASSYEQYF	TGTGCCAGCAGCGCAAGCTCCTACGAGCAGTACTTC
TRBJ2-7	TRBV18	NA	NA	CASSPLRREGEQYF	TGTGCCAGCTCACCTCTGAGGAGGGAAGGCGAGCAGTACTTC
TRBJ1-3	TRBV2	NA	NA	CASSAGTPGNTIYF	TGTGCCAGCAGCGCCGGGACACCAGGAAACACCATATATTTT
TRBJ2-1	TRBV2	TRBD1	NA	CASSFLGTGEQFF	TGTGCCAGCAGTTTCCTAGGGACAGGTGAGCAGTTCTTC
TRBJ1-1	TRBV9	NA	NA	CASSPPAGNTEAFF	TGTGCCAGCAGCCCCCCGGCGGGGAACACTGAAGCTTTCTTT
TRBJ1-1	TRBV5-1	TRBD1	NA	CASSWDRENTEAFF	TGCGCCAGCAGCTGGGACAGGGAAAACACTGAAGCTTTCTTT
TRBJ2-7	TRBV10-1	NA	NA	CATDPMQGKLREQYF	TGCGCCACCGACCCCATGCAGGGGAAGTTGCGCGAGCAGTACTTC
TRBJ1-2	TRBV27	TRBD1	few	CASSSRQGGSYGYTF	TGTGCCAGCAGTTCACGACAGGGGGGTTCCTATGGCTACACCTTC
TRBJ1-2	TRBV4-1	NA	NA	CASSQDPRQAADYGYTF	TGCGCCAGCAGCCAAGATCCTAGACAGGCCGCGGACTATGGCTACACCTTC
TRBJ2-3	TRBV5-6	NA	NA	CASSLETTSPKNTQYF	TGTGCCAGCAGCTTGGAGACGACTTCCCCCAAAAATACGCAGTATTTT
TRBJ2-6	TRBV19	TRBD2	NA	CASSQRRGTGANVLTF	TGTGCCAGTAGTCAACGGCGGGGGACTGGGGCCAACGTCCTGACTTTC
TRBJ2-1	TRBV19	TRBD2	NA	CASRAGGPLNEQFF	TGTGCCAGTAGAGCGGGAGGGCCCTTGAATGAGCAGTTCTTC
TRBJ1-2	TRBV18	TRBD1	NA	CASSPLTGAYGYTF	TGTGCCAGCTCACCACTAACAGGGGCTTATGGCTACACCTTC
TRBJ1-4	TRBV7-6	TRBD1	NA	CASSQSGQPNEKLFF	TGTGCCAGCAGCCAATCGGGACAGCCCAATGAAAAACTGTTTTTT
TRBJ1-5	TRBV4-1	NA	few	CASSRLRNQPQHF	TGCGCCAGCAGCCGCCTGCGTAATCAGCCCCAGCATTTT
TRBJ2-7	TRBV7-8	NA	NA	CASSLAGAYEQYF	TGTGCCAGCAGCTTAGCAGGGGCCTACGAGCAGTACTTC
TRBJ2-7	TRBV19	TRBD2	NA	CASSVASGLYEQYF	TGTGCCAGTAGTGTAGCTAGCGGGTTATACGAGCAGTACTTC
TRBJ2-2	TRBV7-9	TRBD2	NA	CASSLLLATGELFF	TGTGCCAGCAGCTTACTACTAGCGACCGGGGAGCTGTTTTTT
TRBJ1-6	TRBV27	NA	few	CASSLTGQYNSPLHF	TGTGCCAGCAGTTTAACGGGACAATATAATTCACCCCTCCACTTT
TRBJ2-2	TRBV7-3	NA	NA	CASSKRSLDGAGELFF	TGTGCCAGCAGCAAAAGGTCTCTAGACGGAGCCGGGGAGCTGTTTTTT
TRBJ2-1	TRBV10-3	NA	few	CAISESPGAYNEQFF	TGTGCCATCAGTGAGTCTCCAGGGGCCTACAATGAGCAGTTCTTC
TRBJ2-3	TRBV5-1	TRBD2	NA	CASSLDGGADTQYF	TGCGCCAGCAGCTTGGACGGGGGGGCGGATACGCAGTATTTT
TRBJ1-3	TRBV27	NA	NA	CASRTLHSGNTIYF	TGTGCCAGCCGCACCTTACACTCTGGAAACACCATATATTTT
TRBJ2-2	TRBV7-8	TRBD1	NA	CASSSDRGRLVEAGELFF	TGTGCCAGCAGCTCGGACAGGGGGCGCTTGGTAGAGGCCGGGGAGCTGTTTTTT
TRBJ2-3	TRBV19	TRBD1	NA	CASSTPRGRTDTQYF	TGTGCCAGTAGTACCCCCAGGGGGCGCACAGATACGCAGTATTTT
TRBJ1-5	TRBV5-5	TRBD1	NA	CASSWAGTGDNQPQHF	TGTGCCAGCAGCTGGGCCGGGACAGGGGACAATCAGCCCCAGCATTTT
TRBJ2-7	TRBV7-2	TRBD2	NA	CASSLVGGDEQYF	TGTGCCAGCAGCTTAGTCGGGGGGGACGAGCAGTACTTC
TRBJ1-5	TRBV7-9	NA	NA	CASSSSDSNQPQHF	TGTGCCAGCAGCTCTAGCGATAGCAATCAGCCCCAGCATTTT
TRBJ1-1	TRBV9	NA	few	CASSPTGSHTEAFF	TGTGCCAGCAGCCCCACAGGGTCACACACTGAAGCTTTCTTT
TRBJ1-2	TRBV4-1	NA	few	CASSYDRRLNYGYTF	TGCGCCAGCAGCTATGACAGGCGGCTTAACTATGGCTACACCTTC
TRBJ1-1	TRBV20-1	NA	once	CSARADRSPFF	TGCAGTGCTAGAGCCGACAGGAGCCCTTTCTTT
TRBJ2-3	TRBV13	NA	once	CASSFTSRTDTQYF	TGTGCCAGCAGCTTTACTAGTAGAACAGATACGCAGTATTTT
TRBJ1-1	TRBV5-4	TRBD1	NA	CASSPGTGRRAEAFF	TGTGCCAGCAGCCCGGGGACAGGAAGGAGGGCTGAAGCTTTCTTT
TRBJ2-1	TRBV27	TRBD2	NA	CASRRLAGDRYNEQFF	TGTGCCAGCAGAAGACTAGCGGGAGATCGGTACAATGAGCAGTTCTTC
TRBJ1-6	TRBV9	TRBD1	NA	CASSARDRAFGPLHF	TGTGCCAGCAGCGCCCGGGACAGGGCTTTTGGGCCCCTCCACTTT
TRBJ1-4	TRBV4-1	NA	few	CASSQDRGYYEKLFF	TGCGCCAGCAGCCAAGACCGGGGGTACTATGAAAAACTGTTTTTT
TRBJ1-5	TRBV18	TRBD1	NA	CASSLGQGQPQHF	TGTGCCAGCTCACTTGGACAGGGTCAGCCCCAGCATTTT
TRBJ1-4	TRBV7-9	TRBD1	NA	CASSFSGGRKEKLFF	TGTGCCAGCAGCTTCTCAGGGGGCCGGAAAGAAAAACTGTTTTTT
TRBJ2-7	TRBV11-2	TRBD2	NA	CASSLAPSIAGEQYF	TGTGCCAGCAGCTTAGCCCCTTCCATAGCGGGCGAGCAGTACTTC
TRBJ2-7	TRBV29-1	TRBD1	NA	CSVRDSVSYEQYF	TGCAGCGTCCGGGACAGTGTATCCTACGAGCAGTACTTC
TRBJ1-6	TRBV2	NA	NA	CASTRTASNSPLHF	TGTGCCAGCACCAGGACAGCTAGTAATTCACCCCTCCACTTT
TRBJ2-1	TRBV7-9	NA	NA	CASSLARNEQFF	TGTGCCAGCAGCTTAGCTCGTAATGAGCAGTTCTTC
TRBJ2-4	TRBV5-4	NA	NA	CASNLFNVQGGAKNIQYF	TGTGCCAGCAACTTGTTTAATGTCCAGGGGGGAGCCAAAAACATTCAGTACTTC
TRBJ2-5	TRBV28	TRBD2	NA	CASSPTSGRNETQYF	TGTGCCAGCAGCCCGACTAGCGGGAGGAACGAGACCCAGTACTTC
TRBJ1-5	TRBV10-3	NA	few	CAIRGQGNQPQHF	TGTGCCATCAGGGGGCAGGGGAATCAGCCCCAGCATTTT
TRBJ2-1	TRBV7-2	NA	NA	CASSLVRGNEQFF	TGTGCCAGCAGCTTAGTGCGGGGCAATGAGCAGTTCTTC
TRBJ2-1	TRBV27	TRBD2	NA	CASLLQAGGGEQFF	TGTGCCAGCCTTCTCCAAGCGGGAGGGGGTGAGCAGTTCTTC
TRBJ1-2	TRBV5-1	TRBD1	once	CASSLLTGGAEGYTF	TGCGCCAGCAGCTTGTTGACAGGGGGCGCAGAAGGCTACACCTTC
TRBJ1-1	TRBV19	NA	once	CASSIRRSRMNTEAFF	TGTGCCAGTAGTATCCGGCGGTCGCGTATGAACACTGAAGCTTTCTTT
TRBJ2-2	TRBV7-6	TRBD1	NA	CASSQSGGANTGELFF	TGTGCCAGCAGCCAATCAGGGGGAGCGAACACCGGGGAGCTGTTTTTT